Shown below are 28 T cell receptor beta chains from a single sample sequenced in a study of cytomegalovirus exposure and HLA in healthy donors. This table comes from immunoSEQ multiplex PCR, and its TCRdb copy is limited to in-frame clones, with some not included. The repertoire consists of over 150,000 clones, with about 95% occurring once and the leading ten covering about 0.94%. Input material: PBMCs. The origin of the receptors is a woman younger than 35 in good health and CMV-seronegative.

The chain uses TRBV4-2 and TRBJ2-7; maybe TRBD1 (5 bases). The ends were cut back, 1 base at V and 3 bases at J, with 10 bases in the middle. Germline assignment: CDR1 LGHNA and CDR2 YNFKEQ. This CDR3 region has 14 residues. CDR3 coding DNA: TGTGCCAGCAGCCAAGTACAGGAGATCTACGAGCAGTACTTC. This gives the protein CASSQVQEIYEQYF.

The V and J genes are TRBV7-3 and TRBJ1-6; TRBD1 might be the D (5 bases). Germline V gene lookup returns CDR1 SGHTA and CDR2 FQGTGA. The CDR3 extends over 14 amino acids. The V end lost 7 bases, the J end lost 7 bases, and 14 bases lay between the germline ends. This CDR3 is CASKIDSGNSPLHF. DNA of the CDR3: TGTGCCAGCAAAATCGACAGTGGAAATTCACCCCTCCACTTT.

The chain employs TRBV27 and TRBJ1-5; D remains ambiguous. V was shortened by 8 bases and J by 2 bases, with 7 bases between the two germline ends. The CDR3 has 12 residues. Germline V gene data show CDR1 as MNHEY and CDR2 as SMNVEV (reference sequence). DNA for the CDR3: TGTGCCAGCCGGGAGGGCAATCAGCCCCAGCATTTT. Protein sequence: CASREGNQPQHF.

The J gene is TRBJ1-5, the V gene TRBV19; D ambiguous. Trimming shortened V by 11 bases and J by 2 bases, and 10 bases separated the two germline ends. CDR1 is LNHDA, CDR2 SQIVND, per germline (reference sequence). The CDR3 is made up of 12 amino acids. CDR3 nucleotide sequence: TGTGCCGGCCGGGTGGGCAATCAGCCCCAGCATTTT. It translates to CAGRVGNQPQHF.

The chain employs TRBV11-2 and TRBJ2-3; 13 bases are shared with TRBD2. This CDR3 is built from 17 residues. In germline, CDR1 is SGHAT, CDR2 FQNNGV. After removal of 3 bases from V and 3 bases from J, the junction contained 6 bases not matched to a gene. CDR3: CASSFELAGGLTDTQYF. DNA for the CDR3: TGTGCCAGCAGCTTCGAACTAGCGGGGGGGCTTACAGATACGCAGTATTTT.

The V and J genes are TRBV5-4 and TRBJ2-7; a possible D gene is TRBD2 (5 bases). The V gene lost 4 bases and the J gene lost 0 bases, with 8 bases spanning the gap. Germline V CDR1 and CDR2: SGHNT, YYREEE (reference sequence). The CDR3 is 13 residues long. The CDR3 nucleotides read TGTGCCAGCAGCCCGGGGTTCTCCTACGAGCAGTACTTC. Amino acid sequence: CASSPGFSYEQYF. The variable domain in full, completed from reference TRBV5-4 and TRBJ2-7, reads ETGVTQSPTHLIKTRGQQVTLRCSSQSGHNTVSWYQQALGQGPQFIFQYYREEENGRGNFPPRFSGLQFPNYSSELNVNALELDDSALYLCASSPGFSYEQYFGPGTRLTVT.

The chain recombines TRBV5-1 with TRBJ1-1; 7 bases are a match to TRBD1. The CDR3 sequence is 16 residues long. Germline V gene lookup returns CDR1 SGHRS and CDR2 YFSETQ. V shed 4 bases, J shed 3 bases, and the junction held 12 bases outside the gene matches. The CDR3 reads CASSVLRGTMDTEAFF. The DNA for the CDR3 is TGCGCCAGCAGCGTACTCAGGGGGACCATGGACACTGAAGCTTTCTTT. The variable domain in full, with the rest retrieved from reference TRBV5-1 and TRBJ1-1, is KAGVTQTPRYLIKTRGQQVTLSCSPISGHRSVSWYQQTPGQGLQFLFEYFSETQRNKGNFPGRFSGRQFSNSRSEMNVSTLELGDSALYLCASSVLRGTMDTEAFFGQGTRLTVV.

The chain employs TRBV7-2 and TRBJ1-1; maybe TRBD1 (5 bases). Trimming removed 3 bases at V and 5 bases at J, with 13 bases between. The CDR3 length is 14 residues. Germline CDR1 is SGHTA and CDR2 is FQGNSA. In nucleotides, the CDR3 is TGTGCCAGCAGCTTTGCTAGGGGAATGACTGAAGCTTTCTTT. This codes for CASSFARGMTEAFF.

V usage is TRBV10-2 and J usage is TRBJ2-2; 11 bases align to TRBD2. There are 16 residues in the CDR3. CDR1 is WSHSY, CDR2 SAAADI, per germline. The trim removed 2 bases at V and 4 bases at J, leaving 3 bases unmatched. Here the CDR3 DNA reads TGCGCCAGCAGTGAGGGGACTAGCGGACTCACCGGGGAGCTGTTTTTT. It specifies CASSEGTSGLTGELFF.

CDR3 bases: TGTGCCAGCAGCTTAGCGCTGGGAGGGAGTGGCTACACCTTC. Translation: CASSLALGGSGYTF. The chain uses TRBV7-8 and TRBJ1-2; D unresolved. CDR1 SGHVS and CDR2 FQNEAQ come from the germline V gene. The germline V and J ends were trimmed by 0 bases and 7 bases, with 12 bases remaining between them. The CDR3 totals 14 residues.

The chain links TRBV5-4 to TRBJ2-3; 8 bases are shared with TRBD2. The CDR3 is made up of 16 amino acids. In germline, CDR1 is SGHNT, CDR2 YYREEE (reference sequence). V dropped 0 bases and J dropped 2; count of bases not matched to a gene: 5. This CDR3 reads CASSLGARGATDTQYF. The CDR3 DNA sequence: TGTGCCAGCAGCTTGGGGGCGCGGGGGGCCACAGATACGCAGTATTTT.

This chain uses TRBV11-3 with TRBJ2-3; D is undetermined. Per the germline V gene, CDR1 is SGHNT and CDR2 is YENEEA. V dropped 1 base and J dropped 0 bases, with 8 bases sitting between them. This CDR3 comprises 15 residues. The CDR3 DNA is TGTGCCAGCAGCTTAGGTGCTAGAAGCACAGATACGCAGTATTTT. Translation gives CASSLGARSTDTQYF. The full variable domain, completed using reference TRBV11-3 and TRBJ2-3, is EAGVVQSPRYKIIEKKQPVAFWCNPISGHNTLYWYLQNLGQGPELLIRYENEEAVDDSQLPKDRFSAERLKGVDSTLKIQPAELGDSAVYLCASSLGARSTDTQYFGPGTRLTVL.

The chain carries TRBV7-9 and TRBJ2-5, with TRBD1 matching over 9 bases. V shed 5 bases, J shed 5 bases, and the junction held 9 bases outside the gene matches. This CDR3 is 15 amino acids long. Looked up from germline, CDR1 is SEHNR and CDR2 is FQNEAQ (reference sequence). CDR3 nucleotide sequence: TGTGCCAGCAGCAGGCAGACAGGGGGAGAGGAGACCCAGTACTTC. It encodes CASSRQTGGEETQYF.

CDR3 coding DNA: TGTGCCAGCAGCTGGGGGACAGGGAAGAACACTGAAGCTTTCTTT. Translating it yields CASSWGTGKNTEAFF. The chain is built from TRBV5-4 and TRBJ1-1, with 9 bases identical to TRBD1. The CDR3 consists of 15 residues. The germline V gene encodes CDR1 SGHNT and CDR2 YYREEE (reference sequence). V shed 3 bases, J shed 1 base, and the junction held 4 bases outside the gene matches.

The chain is built from TRBV6-1 and TRBJ1-2, with TRBD1 as a possible D gene (5 bases). Germline-derived CDR1 and CDR2 are MNHNS and SASEGT. The CDR3 contains 13 residues. The V gene lost 9 bases and the J gene lost 4 bases, with 15 bases spanning the gap. CDR3 amino acids: CASDSFGGYGYTF. DNA of the CDR3: TGTGCCAGTGACAGCTTCGGTGGCTATGGCTACACCTTC.

The chain has TRBV7-6 and TRBJ2-7; 11 bases map to TRBD1. Germline trimming cut 5 bases from V and 2 bases from J; bases unmatched to any gene: 2. The germline V gene has CDR1 SGHVS and CDR2 FNYEAQ. The CDR3 is 14 residues long. CDR3 loop: CASSRDRGTYEQYF. The CDR3 DNA reads as TGTGCCAGCAGCCGGGACAGGGGGACCTACGAGCAGTACTTC.

This chain uses TRBV7-2 with TRBJ1-5; D call uncertain. The germline V and J ends were trimmed by 6 bases and 2 bases, with 8 bases remaining between them. This CDR3 is built from 13 residues. CDR1 is SGHTA, CDR2 FQGNSA, per germline. The CDR3 coding sequence is TGTGCCAGCAGTTGGTTAGGCAATCAGCCCCAGCATTTT. Translating it yields CASSWLGNQPQHF.

The chain combines TRBV7-6 with TRBJ1-1, with D tentatively TRBD1 (6 bases). The V end lost 4 bases, the J end lost 2 bases, and 20 bases lay between the germline ends. The germline V gene encodes CDR1 SGHVS and CDR2 FNYEAQ. The CDR3 spans 17 residues. Here the CDR3 DNA reads TGTGCCAGCAGCTCGGGGGGGGCTTTGGGAGAAAACACTGAAGCTTTCTTT. This encodes CASSSGGALGENTEAFF.

CDR3 amino acids: CASSQAITGTGYSNEQFF. The CDR3, as DNA: TGCGCCAGCAGCCAAGCCATAACCGGGACAGGGTATAGTAATGAGCAGTTCTTC. This rearrangement joins TRBV4-3 to TRBJ2-1; 9 bases fit TRBD1. Germline V gene sequence: CDR1 LGHNA, CDR2 YSLEER. V trimming: 1 base; J trimming: 7 bases; junction bases outside the gene matches: 14. The CDR3 is made up of 18 amino acids.

The chain has TRBV11-2 and TRBJ1-2, with TRBD1 matching 9 bases. CDR1 and CDR2 from the germline V gene are SGHAT and FQNNGV. The CDR3 contains 15 residues. The V gene end was trimmed by 3 bases and the J gene end by 4 bases; junction bases not matched to a gene: 6. The CDR3 sequence: CASSLGTGKGYGYTF. DNA of the CDR3: TGTGCCAGCAGCTTGGGGACAGGGAAGGGCTATGGCTACACCTTC.

The V and J genes are TRBV29-1 and TRBJ2-5; D ambiguous. V lost 3 bases, J lost 3 bases, and 11 bases lay in between. The CDR3 loop spans 13 amino acids. Germline loops: CDR1 SQVTM, CDR2 ANQGSEA. DNA for the CDR3: TGCAGCGTTGACGGTAGAGGTGAAGAGACCCAGTACTTC. It encodes CSVDGRGEETQYF.

The CDR3 loop is CASNVKRSNQPQHF. For the CDR3, the DNA is TGTGCCAGTAACGTCAAGCGGAGCAATCAGCCCCAGCATTTT. V and J are TRBV6-1 and TRBJ1-5, with D uncertain. V lost 9 bases and J 1 base, leaving 13 bases between the germline ends. The CDR3 runs 14 residues. Germline values: CDR1 MNHNS, CDR2 SASEGT.

The sample holds one count of this clone. The V call is TRBV27, the J call TRBJ2-2; no clear D gene. This CDR3 spans 14 amino acids. The V and J ends lost 3 bases and 1 base respectively, with 6 bases between them. CDR1 MNHEY and CDR2 SMNVEV come from the germline V gene (reference sequence). The CDR3 loop reads CASSFIENTGELFF. The DNA of the CDR3 is TGTGCCAGCAGTTTTATAGAGAACACCGGGGAGCTGTTTTTT.

V is TRBV27 and J is TRBJ2-7; perhaps TRBD1 as D (5 bases). Germline CDR1 reads MNHEY; CDR2 reads SMNVEV (reference sequence). Trimming left V 5 bases short and J 1 base short, with 12 bases between. The CDR3 is made up of 14 amino acids. CDR3 loop: CASSATVQSYEQYF. CDR3 DNA: TGTGCCAGCAGTGCGACAGTACAATCCTACGAGCAGTACTTC.

This sequence joins TRBV27 and TRBJ1-2, with D perhaps TRBD1 (5 bases). Germline V gene lookup returns CDR1 MNHEY and CDR2 SMNVEV (reference sequence). The CDR3 extends over 13 amino acids. The V and J ends lost 3 bases and 4 bases respectively, with 9 bases between them. The CDR3 sequence is CASSFTGGYGYTF. For the CDR3, the DNA is TGTGCCAGCAGTTTTACGGGGGGCTATGGCTACACCTTC.

V gene TRBV11-2 combines with J gene TRBJ2-1; D is perhaps TRBD2 (6 bases). The CDR3 is 16 residues long. V was pared by 2 bases and J by 7 bases, with 18 bases between. Per the germline V gene, CDR1 is SGHAT and CDR2 is FQNNGV. DNA for the CDR3: TGTGCCAGCAGCTTAATCCGCGGCAGGACTACAAATGAGCAGTTCTTC. This codes for CASSLIRGRTTNEQFF.

The rearrangement joins TRBV5-4 to TRBJ2-7, with 8 bases that match TRBD1. Germline values: CDR1 SGHNT, CDR2 YYREEE (reference sequence). The CDR3 covers 17 residues. The J segment lost 4 bases and the V segment lost 4 bases, leaving 16 bases of the junction unmatched. CDR3 in amino acids: CASSTGGQGRYWYEQYF. The CDR3 DNA follows: TGTGCCAGCAGCACCGGAGGACAGGGTAGGTACTGGTACGAGCAGTACTTC.

V usage is TRBV5-1 and J usage is TRBJ1-1; D might be TRBD1 (6 bases). Trimming shortened V by 2 bases and J by 1 base, and 12 bases separated the two germline ends. The CDR3 spans 15 residues. Germline V gene sequence: CDR1 SGHRS, CDR2 YFSETQ. In nucleotides, the CDR3 is TGCGCCAGCAGCTTAACCGGGACACCGAACACTGAAGCTTTCTTT. This translates into CASSLTGTPNTEAFF.